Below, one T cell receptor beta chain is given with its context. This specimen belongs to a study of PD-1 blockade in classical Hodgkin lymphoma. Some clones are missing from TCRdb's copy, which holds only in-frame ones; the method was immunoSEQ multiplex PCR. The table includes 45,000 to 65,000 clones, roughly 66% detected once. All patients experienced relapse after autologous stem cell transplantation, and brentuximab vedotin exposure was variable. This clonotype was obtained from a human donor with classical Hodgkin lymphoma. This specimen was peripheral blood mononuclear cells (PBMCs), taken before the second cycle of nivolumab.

CDR3 bases: TGCGCCAGCAGCTTGGATTTGGGGGGCTATAATTCACCCCTCCACTTT. Its translation: CASSLDLGGYNSPLHF. J is TRBJ1-6 and V is TRBV5-1; tentative D call: TRBD1 (5 bases). The germline CDR1 and CDR2 sequences are SGHRS and YFSETQ. V was pared by 0 bases and J by 3 bases, with 10 bases between. This CDR3 spans 16 amino acids. Full variable domain (remainder filled in from reference TRBV5-1 and TRBJ1-6): KAGVTQTPRYLIKTRGQQVTLSCSPISGHRSVSWYQQTPGQGLQFLFEYFSETQRNKGNFPGRFSGRQFSNSRSEMNVSTLELGDSALYLCASSLDLGGYNSPLHFGNGTRLTVT.